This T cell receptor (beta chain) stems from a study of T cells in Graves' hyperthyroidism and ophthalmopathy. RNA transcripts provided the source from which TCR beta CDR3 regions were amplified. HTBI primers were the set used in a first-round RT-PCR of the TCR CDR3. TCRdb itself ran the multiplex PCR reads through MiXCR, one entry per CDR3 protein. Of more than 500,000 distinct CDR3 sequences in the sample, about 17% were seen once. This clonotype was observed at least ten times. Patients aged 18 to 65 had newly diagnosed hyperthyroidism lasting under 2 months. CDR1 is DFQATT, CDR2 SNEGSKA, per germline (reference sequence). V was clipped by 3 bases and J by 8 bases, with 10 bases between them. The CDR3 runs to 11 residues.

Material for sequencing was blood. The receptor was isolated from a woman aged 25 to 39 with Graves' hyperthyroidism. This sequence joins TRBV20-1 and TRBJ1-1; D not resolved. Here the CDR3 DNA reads TGCAGTGCTAGGAAAGGCGAGGAAGCTTTCTTT. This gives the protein CSARKGEEAFF.